The rows below give T cell receptor beta chains drawn from one sample of a study of CD8 T cells in Susac syndrome. One entry per CDR3 protein results from TCRdb running MiXCR on the immunoSEQ multiplex PCR reads. This table has about 240,000 distinct CDR3 sequences, 90% to 97% appearing once. The material sequenced was CD4+ T cells from PBMCs. The receptors stem from a human donor with Susac syndrome. Both conserved end residues are part of each CDR3. D genes are given only for firm matches. The size field is filled for only some rows; it gives once, few, many or a size class.

>14|.|TRBV28|.|TRBJ1-5
CASAQGFSNQPQHF
TGTGCCAGCGCGCAGGGGTTTAGCAATCAGCCCCAGCATTTT
>13|TRBD2|TRBV3-1|.|TRBJ2-7
CASMASGYYEQYF
TGTGCCAGCATGGCTAGCGGATACTACGAGCAGTACTTC
>13|TRBD2|TRBV25-1|.|TRBJ2-3
CASGGSGTDTQYF
TGTGCAAGCGGCGGGAGTGGGACAGATACGCAGTATTTT
>15|TRBD2|TRBV10-1|.|TRBJ2-1
CASSESIGLVGEQFF
TGCGCCAGCAGTGAGTCGATCGGACTAGTGGGTGAGCAGTTCTTC
>13|.|TRBV29-1|once|TRBJ2-3
CSVVSLPTDTQYF
TGCAGCGTTGTTTCTCTTCCCACAGATACGCAGTATTTT
>15|.|TRBV20-1|.|TRBJ1-5
CSAQVDRASNQPQHF
TGCAGTGCTCAGGTTGACCGGGCGTCAAATCAGCCCCAGCATTTT
>11|.|TRBV30|.|TRBJ2-1
CAWSYYNEQFF
TGTGCCTGGAGTTATTACAATGAGCAGTTCTTC
>12|.|TRBV29-1|.|TRBJ1-2
CSATGRGSGYTF
TGCAGCGCAACCGGCCGGGGGAGCGGCTACACCTTC
>13|TRBD1|TRBV30|.|TRBJ1-1
CAWHRGVNTEAFF
TGTGCCTGGCACAGGGGCGTGAACACTGAAGCTTTCTTT
>17|.|TRBV9|.|TRBJ1-1
CASSPGLGGPSNTEAFF
TGTGCCAGCAGCCCGGGGTTAGGGGGTCCTTCGAACACTGAAGCTTTCTTT
>13|.|TRBV19|.|TRBJ2-3
CASSIGTKDTQYF
TGTGCCAGTAGTATAGGCACCAAAGATACGCAGTATTTT
>12|TRBD1|TRBV11-2|.|TRBJ1-1
CASSLYRGEAFF
TGTGCCAGCAGCTTATACAGGGGTGAAGCTTTCTTT
>15|.|TRBV6-2/TRBV6-3|once|TRBJ2-3
CASRSSGYAGDTQYF
TGTGCCAGCCGAAGTAGCGGATACGCAGGAGATACGCAGTATTTT
>13|.|TRBV18|.|TRBJ2-7
CASSSTSSYEQYF
TGTGCCAGCTCCTCCACTTCCTCCTACGAGCAGTACTTC
>15|.|TRBV19|.|TRBJ1-1
CASSPGTPGGTEAFF
TGTGCCAGTAGTCCCGGGACTCCTGGCGGGACTGAAGCTTTCTTT
>14|.|TRBV4-2|once|TRBJ2-5
CASSPTNPGETQYF
TGTGCCAGCAGCCCAACGAACCCCGGGGAGACCCAGTACTTC
>16|.|TRBV9|.|TRBJ2-3
CASSVERSKRQGTQYF
TGTGCCAGCAGCGTTGAACGCAGCAAAAGGCAGGGTACGCAGTATTTT
>14|.|TRBV29-1|.|TRBJ1-1
CSVDPRAGNTEAFF
TGCAGCGTTGATCCGCGGGCGGGAAACACTGAAGCTTTCTTT
>12|.|TRBV20-1|.|TRBJ1-5
CSASSQNQPQHF
TGCAGTGCTAGCTCGCAAAATCAGCCCCAGCATTTT
>17|.|TRBV5-1|.|TRBJ1-5
CASSLGGGSADGQPQHF
TGCGCCAGCAGCTTGGGGGGCGGCAGTGCCGACGGTCAGCCCCAGCATTTT
>9|.|TRBV29-1|.|TRBJ2-5
CSVDETQYF
TGCAGCGTTGATGAGACCCAGTACTTC
>13|.|TRBV27|.|TRBJ2-4
CASSSSAKNIQYF
.
>14|.|TRBV29-1|.|TRBJ1-5
CSVVWGQVGQPQHF
TGCAGCGTTGTGTGGGGGCAGGTTGGTCAGCCCCAGCATTTT
>11|.|TRBV18|.|TRBJ2-3
CASFITDTQYF
TGTGCCAGCTTTATCACAGATACGCAGTATTTT
>14|.|TRBV18|.|TRBJ1-2
CASSPGPGNYGYTF
TGTGCCAGCTCACCCGGACCGGGGAACTATGGCTACACCTTC
>15|.|TRBV29-1|.|TRBJ2-4
CSVVGSLLAKNIQYF
TGCAGCGTTGTAGGTAGCCTCCTAGCCAAAAACATTCAGTACTTC
>17|.|TRBV7-9|.|TRBJ2-7
CASSKGTAGLSSYEQYF
TGTGCCAGCAGCAAAGGAACCGCGGGACTCTCCTCCTACGAGCAGTACTTC
>16|.|TRBV7-3|.|TRBJ2-1
CASSLMGPGGDNEQFF
TGTGCCAGCAGCTTAATGGGTCCAGGGGGGGACAATGAGCAGTTCTTC
>18|TRBD2|TRBV20-1|.|TRBJ2-1
CSAVQLAGVTSSYNEQFF
TGCAGTGCCGTCCAACTAGCGGGAGTAACGAGCTCCTACAATGAGCAGTTCTTC
>11|.|TRBV28|.|TRBJ1-2
CASSATYGYTF
TGTGCCAGCAGTGCCACGTATGGCTACACCTTC
>13|.|TRBV5-4|once|TRBJ2-7
CASSLYGTGEQYF
TGTGCCAGCAGCTTGTATGGGACGGGCGAGCAGTACTTC
>15|.|TRBV5-8|.|TRBJ2-5
CASSLEGGVQETQYF
TGTGCCAGCAGCTTAGAGGGTGGAGTCCAAGAGACCCAGTACTTC
>12|TRBD2|TRBV29-1|.|TRBJ2-7
CSVSSGTYEQYF
TGCAGCGTTTCTAGCGGAACCTACGAGCAGTACTTC
>13|.|TRBV7-9|.|TRBJ1-5
CASSLPAHGIQHF
TGTGCCAGCAGCTTGCCAGCTCACGGAATCCAGCATTTT
>15|TRBD1|TRBV15|.|TRBJ1-5
CATGDRSGRNQPQHF
TGTGCCACCGGGGACAGGTCGGGGCGGAATCAGCCCCAGCATTTT
>15|TRBD2|TRBV19|.|TRBJ2-7
CASSIQAGGSYEQYF
TGTGCCAGTAGTATTCAAGCGGGAGGGTCCTACGAGCAGTACTTC
>15|.|TRBV4-1|.|TRBJ1-5
CASSQPLSGRSPQHF
TGCGCCAGCAGCCAACCCCTTTCAGGCCGCAGTCCCCAGCATTTT
>18|.|TRBV20-1|.|TRBJ2-5
CSAPRASSANRYQETQYF
TGCAGTGCTCCCCGGGCGTCTAGCGCGAACCGATACCAAGAGACCCAGTACTTC
>21|TRBD2|TRBV20-1|.|TRBJ2-7
CSARDRGGLAGAQTRTYEQYF
TGCAGTGCTAGAGACCGTGGAGGCCTAGCGGGAGCCCAGACAAGGACCTACGAGCAGTACTTC
>12|.|TRBV6-5|once|TRBJ2-1
CATLDWPNEQFF
TGTGCCACGTTGGACTGGCCCAATGAGCAGTTCTTC
>15|TRBD2|TRBV20-1|.|TRBJ2-1
CSARDASGRKNEQFF
TGCAGTGCTAGGGATGCTAGCGGGAGGAAGAATGAGCAGTTCTTC
>13|TRBD1|TRBV7-3|once|TRBJ1-2
CASSRTGVEGYTF
TGTGCCAGCAGCCGAACAGGGGTAGAGGGCTACACCTTC
>14|.|TRBV24-1|.|TRBJ2-5
CATSDLRRQETQYF
TGTGCCACCAGTGATTTGAGGAGGCAAGAGACCCAGTACTTC
>19|TRBD1|TRBV7-9|.|TRBJ2-6
CASSTPRQGPGSGANVLTF
TGTGCCAGCAGCACCCCGCGACAGGGCCCCGGGTCTGGGGCCAACGTCCTGACTTTC
>15|.|TRBV12-3/TRBV12-4|.|TRBJ1-1
CASTRGLAGGTEAFF
TGTGCCAGCACCCGCGGGTTAGCGGGGGGCACTGAAGCTTTCTTT
>14|TRBD1|TRBV20-1|.|TRBJ2-3
CSATPGTGGDTQYF
TGCAGTGCAACGCCTGGGACAGGGGGAGATACGCAGTATTTT
>15|TRBD2|TRBV19|.|TRBJ2-7
CASSIRLAGRYEQYF
TGTGCCAGTAGTATCAGACTAGCGGGACGATACGAGCAGTACTTC
>15|.|TRBV21-1|.|TRBJ2-7
CASSRASGSFYEQYF
TGTGCCAGCAGCAGGGCTAGCGGGAGTTTCTACGAGCAGTACTTC
>14|.|TRBV20-1|.|TRBJ2-3
CSARDWGSTDTQYF
TGCAGTGCTAGAGATTGGGGGAGCACAGATACGCAGTATTTT
>11|.|TRBV5-4|many|TRBJ2-3
CASSFTDTQYF
TGTGCCAGCAGCTTCACAGATACGCAGTATTTT
>14|.|TRBV18|.|TRBJ1-2
CASSGRPDGYGYTF
TGTGCCAGCTCGGGGCGGCCAGATGGCTATGGCTACACCTTC
>16|.|TRBV20-1|.|TRBJ2-6
CSARDGRPSGANVLTF
TGCAGTGCTAGAGATGGACGGCCATCTGGGGCCAACGTCCTGACTTTC
>13|.|TRBV7-9|.|TRBJ1-5
CASSLSKDQPQHF
TGTGCCAGCAGCTTAAGCAAAGATCAGCCCCAGCATTTT
>12|.|TRBV20-1|.|TRBJ2-7
CSALAGRYEQYF
TGCAGTGCTTTGGCAGGGAGGTACGAGCAGTACTTC
>13|TRBD2|TRBV20-1|.|TRBJ2-5
CSAAGLFQETQYF
TGCAGTGCTGCGGGACTATTCCAAGAGACCCAGTACTTC
>14|TRBD1|TRBV9|.|TRBJ1-2
CASRLTGTASGYTF
TGTGCCAGCAGGCTTACTGGGACAGCTAGTGGCTACACCTTC
>14|TRBD1|TRBV20-1|.|TRBJ1-2
CSARLPDRENGYTF
TGCAGTGCTAGGCTCCCGGACAGGGAAAATGGCTACACCTTC
>13|TRBD1|TRBV5-6|.|TRBJ1-2
CASGLQGNYGYTF
TGTGCCAGCGGCTTACAGGGGAACTATGGCTACACCTTC
>14|.|TRBV28|.|TRBJ2-1
CASSTLTVGSRQFF
TGTGCCAGCAGTACCCTTACGGTTGGGTCCAGACAGTTCTTC
>13|.|TRBV18|.|TRBJ2-3
CASSPRTTDTQYF
TGTGCCAGCTCACCACGGACCACAGATACGCAGTATTTT